These T cell receptor beta chains were read from a single sample in a study of cytomegalovirus exposure and HLA in healthy donors. Repertoires were generated with immunoSEQ multiplex PCR, while TCRdb's copy carries only in-frame clones and drops some. This sample yields some 130,000 clones, of which approximately 80% are seen a single time; 1% belongs to the top ten. The sample consisted of PBMCs. The receptor source for this set is a man aged 40-50 years in good health and CMV-seronegative. The CDR3 runs from the conserved cysteine through the conserved F or W. The order of the fields is V gene, CDR3 protein.

V gene: TRBV5-8
CDR3 protein: CASIGQGAGNTIYF

V gene: TRBV6-1
CDR3 protein: CASSERGWSEKLFF

V gene: TRBV6-5
CDR3 protein: CASRQQGGPGEQFF

V gene: TRBV15
CDR3 protein: CATSRDLNEKLFF

V gene: TRBV28
CDR3 protein: CASSPGNYGYTF

V gene: TRBV19
CDR3 protein: CASSMGAVTMNTEAFF

V gene: TRBV4-2
CDR3 protein: CASSQDGADHQPQHF

V gene: TRBV9
CDR3 protein: CASSAAGAAHTDTQYF

V gene: TRBV19
CDR3 protein: CASRPARDRSMNTEAFF

V gene: TRBV15
CDR3 protein: CATSRDGTRLSEQYF

V gene: TRBV7-9
CDR3 protein: CASSPRAQGNGELFF

V gene: TRBV28
CDR3 protein: CASSFAGGTYNEQFF

V gene: TRBV25-1
CDR3 protein: CASSGTVPFLGYGYTF

V gene: TRBV29-1
CDR3 protein: CSVVQGAGEKLFF

V gene: TRBV7-2
CDR3 protein: CASRRAGDTGELFF

V gene: TRBV28
CDR3 protein: CASSSPQGAEYGYTF

V gene: TRBV2
CDR3 protein: CASIRAGVNYNEQFF

V gene: TRBV10-3
CDR3 protein: CAISGTGGSYNSPLHF

V gene: TRBV19
CDR3 protein: CASGVQGVTAGAPLHF

V gene: TRBV5-6
CDR3 protein: CASSLDPGTTRAEAFF

V gene: TRBV9
CDR3 protein: CASSPSTGGGYEQYF

V gene: TRBV15
CDR3 protein: CATSTTGLNTEAFF

V gene: TRBV27
CDR3 protein: CASSFSGQNYGYTF

V gene: TRBV6-5
CDR3 protein: CASRRNGQENTEAFF

V gene: TRBV5-1
CDR3 protein: CASSLRPSGTNTGELFF

V gene: TRBV6-5
CDR3 protein: CASSYSGTGGNEQFF

V gene: TRBV4-1
CDR3 protein: CASSRSGVTDTQYF

V gene: TRBV28
CDR3 protein: CASSKQGLAQHF

V gene: TRBV5-1
CDR3 protein: CASSLDRSSGGETQYF

V gene: TRBV18
CDR3 protein: CASSPGTSGETQYF

V gene: TRBV7-2
CDR3 protein: CASSDRTGGTDTQYF

V gene: TRBV6-5
CDR3 protein: CASSYRTANNSPLHF

V gene: TRBV18
CDR3 protein: CASSPREAWGETQYF

V gene: TRBV5-1
CDR3 protein: CASSLAGTGYNEQFF

V gene: TRBV7-2
CDR3 protein: CASGDGLYNEQFF

V gene: TRBV4-1
CDR3 protein: CASSQDSDSSYEQYF

V gene: TRBV6-1
CDR3 protein: CASSEDAGLFAYEQYF

V gene: TRBV9
CDR3 protein: CASSFTGWGETQYF

V gene: TRBV6-5
CDR3 protein: CASSYLDRGGELFF

V gene: TRBV6-1
CDR3 protein: CASSAVWTSLAPYEQYF

V gene: TRBV27
CDR3 protein: CASRMDRYSPLHF

V gene: TRBV11-3
CDR3 protein: CASSSGTSGSTDTQYF

V gene: TRBV5-4
CDR3 protein: CASSKRTSGREITDTQYF

V gene: TRBV29-1
CDR3 protein: CSVQRDSNQPQHF

V gene: TRBV27
CDR3 protein: CARGGVKGGRDYNEQFF

V gene: TRBV5-1
CDR3 protein: CASSLGQGLSDTQYF